This T cell receptor (beta chain) is drawn from a study of blood T cell repertoires in COVID-19. Study as a whole: Acute-phase and convalescent COVID-19 samples originated in the United States, Italy and Spain.

How the authors handled the data: Reference gene primers were amplified, and this amplification served to estimate nucleated cell counts. Some clones are missing from TCRdb's copy, which holds only in-frame ones; the method was immunoSEQ multiplex PCR. Clone size and V and J calls were adopted from that table, with D and trimming inferred from the DNA. The sample lists fewer than 250,000 clones, roughly 88% occurring once. Across about two dozen US areas, participants ranged in age from 18 to 89 years. Participants had their cohort set by participant-reported clinical history. Between the trimmed V and J ends, which lost 2 bases and 6 bases, there was a span of 23 bases. The germline CDR1 and CDR2 sequences are LGHNA and YSLEER. The CDR3 runs 18 residues.

This TCR was sampled from a woman aged 45-65 years who had recovered from COVID-19. Sequences were obtained from PBMCs or T cells enriched from blood (not recorded which). The rearrangement uses TRBV4-3 and TRBJ2-1; tentative D call: TRBD2 (7 bases). Here the CDR3 DNA reads TGCGCCAGCAGCCAAACTACCCGGGCTCGGGGGGCCGGCAATGAGCAGTTCTTC. Encoded protein: CASSQTTRARGAGNEQFF.